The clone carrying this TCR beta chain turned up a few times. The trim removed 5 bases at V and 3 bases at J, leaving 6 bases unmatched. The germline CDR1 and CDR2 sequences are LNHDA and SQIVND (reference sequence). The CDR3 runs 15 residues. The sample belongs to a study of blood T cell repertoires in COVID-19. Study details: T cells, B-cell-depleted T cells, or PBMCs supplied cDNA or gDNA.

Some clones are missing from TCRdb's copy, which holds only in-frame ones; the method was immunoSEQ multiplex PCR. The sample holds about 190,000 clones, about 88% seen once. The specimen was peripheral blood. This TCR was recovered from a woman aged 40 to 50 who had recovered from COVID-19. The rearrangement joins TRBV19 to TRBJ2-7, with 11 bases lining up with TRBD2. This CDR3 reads CASSAASGRFYEQYF. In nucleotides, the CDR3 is TGTGCCAGTAGTGCGGCTAGCGGGAGGTTCTACGAGCAGTACTTC.